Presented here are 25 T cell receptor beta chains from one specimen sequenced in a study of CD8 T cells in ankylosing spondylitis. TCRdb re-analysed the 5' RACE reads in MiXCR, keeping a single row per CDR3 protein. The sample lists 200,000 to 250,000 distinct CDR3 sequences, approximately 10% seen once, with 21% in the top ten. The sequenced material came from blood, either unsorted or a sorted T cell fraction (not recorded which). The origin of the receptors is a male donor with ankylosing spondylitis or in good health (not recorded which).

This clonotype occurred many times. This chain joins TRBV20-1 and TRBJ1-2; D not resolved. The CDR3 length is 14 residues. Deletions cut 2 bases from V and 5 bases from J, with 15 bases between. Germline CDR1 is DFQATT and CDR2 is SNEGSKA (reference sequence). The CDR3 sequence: CSARPSLDGYGYTF. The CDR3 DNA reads TGCAGTGCTAGACCGAGTCTAGACGGTTATGGCTACACCTTC.

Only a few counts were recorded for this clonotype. The CDR3 sequence: CASKTGTDNTGELFF. Written as DNA, the CDR3 is TGTGCCAGCAAAACCGGGACAGATAACACCGGGGAGCTGTTTTTT. The chain uses TRBV14 and TRBJ2-2, with 7 bases lining up with TRBD1. The CDR3 extends over 15 amino acids. V shed 7 bases and J 2 bases; nucleotides not matched to a gene: 7. Per germline, CDR1 SGHDN and CDR2 FVKESK.

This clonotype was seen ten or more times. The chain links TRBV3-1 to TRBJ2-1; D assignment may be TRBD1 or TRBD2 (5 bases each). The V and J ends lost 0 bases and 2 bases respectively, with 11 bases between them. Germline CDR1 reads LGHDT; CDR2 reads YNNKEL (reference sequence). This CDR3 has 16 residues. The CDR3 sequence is CASSQDGARPYNEQFF. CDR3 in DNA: TGTGCCAGCAGCCAAGACGGGGCAAGGCCCTACAATGAGCAGTTCTTC.

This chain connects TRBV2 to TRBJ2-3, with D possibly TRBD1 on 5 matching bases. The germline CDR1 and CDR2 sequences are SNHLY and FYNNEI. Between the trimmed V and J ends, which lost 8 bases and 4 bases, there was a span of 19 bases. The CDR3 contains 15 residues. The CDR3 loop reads CASQSVPRAPDTQYF. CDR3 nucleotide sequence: TGTGCCAGCCAAAGTGTACCCAGGGCCCCAGATACGCAGTATTTT.

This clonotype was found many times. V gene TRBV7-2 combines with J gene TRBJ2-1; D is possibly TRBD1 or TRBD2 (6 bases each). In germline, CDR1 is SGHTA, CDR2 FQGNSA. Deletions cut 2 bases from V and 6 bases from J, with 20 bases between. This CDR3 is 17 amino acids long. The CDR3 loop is CASSLLGVWGAFNEQFF. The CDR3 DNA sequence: TGTGCCAGCAGCTTATTGGGCGTGTGGGGGGCCTTCAATGAGCAGTTCTTC. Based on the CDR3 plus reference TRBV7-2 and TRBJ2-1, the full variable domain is GAGVSQSPSNKVTEKGKDVELRCDPISGHTALYWYRQSLGQGLEFLIYFQGNSAPDKSGLPSDRFSAERTGGSVSTLTIQRTQQEDSAVYLCASSLLGVWGAFNEQFFGPGTRLTVL.

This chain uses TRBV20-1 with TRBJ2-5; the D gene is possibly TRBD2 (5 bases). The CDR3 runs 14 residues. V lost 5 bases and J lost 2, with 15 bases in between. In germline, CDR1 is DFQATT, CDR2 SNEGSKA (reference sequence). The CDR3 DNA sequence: TGCAGTGCTGCCTCGCTAGCCGGGCAAGAGACCCAGTACTTC. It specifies CSAASLAGQETQYF.

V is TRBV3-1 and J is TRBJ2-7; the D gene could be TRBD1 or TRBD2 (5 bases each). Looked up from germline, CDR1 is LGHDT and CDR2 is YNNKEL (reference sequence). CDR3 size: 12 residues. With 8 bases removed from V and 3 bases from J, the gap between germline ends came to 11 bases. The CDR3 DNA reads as TGTGCCAGCGCGAGGGGTGACTACGAGCAGTACTTC. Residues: CASARGDYEQYF.

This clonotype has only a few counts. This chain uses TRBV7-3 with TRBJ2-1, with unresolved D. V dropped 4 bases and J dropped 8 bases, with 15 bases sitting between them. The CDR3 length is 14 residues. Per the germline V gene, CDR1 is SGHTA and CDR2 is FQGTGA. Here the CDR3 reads CASSSDPNDDEQFF. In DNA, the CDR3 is TGTGCCAGCAGCTCCGACCCAAACGACGATGAGCAGTTCTTC.

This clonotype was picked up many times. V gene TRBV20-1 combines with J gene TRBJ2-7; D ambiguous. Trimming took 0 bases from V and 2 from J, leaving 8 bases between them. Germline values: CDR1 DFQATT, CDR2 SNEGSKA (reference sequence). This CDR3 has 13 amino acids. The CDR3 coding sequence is TGCAGTGCTAGAGATAGGCAAACCTACGAGCAGTACTTC. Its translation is CSARDRQTYEQYF.

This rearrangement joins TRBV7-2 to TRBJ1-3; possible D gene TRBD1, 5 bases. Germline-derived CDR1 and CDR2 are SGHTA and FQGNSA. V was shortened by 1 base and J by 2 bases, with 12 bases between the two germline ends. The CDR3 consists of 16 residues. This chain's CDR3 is CASSLGGATAGNTIYF. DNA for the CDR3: TGTGCCAGCAGCTTAGGTGGGGCGACCGCTGGAAACACCATATATTTT.

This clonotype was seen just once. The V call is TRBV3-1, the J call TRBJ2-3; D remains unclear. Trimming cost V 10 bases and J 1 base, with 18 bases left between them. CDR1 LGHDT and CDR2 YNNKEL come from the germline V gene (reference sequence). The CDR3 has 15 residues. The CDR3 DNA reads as TGTGCCACCTCCCCCCACGACCACGGCACAGATACGCAGTATTTT. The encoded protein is CATSPHDHGTDTQYF.

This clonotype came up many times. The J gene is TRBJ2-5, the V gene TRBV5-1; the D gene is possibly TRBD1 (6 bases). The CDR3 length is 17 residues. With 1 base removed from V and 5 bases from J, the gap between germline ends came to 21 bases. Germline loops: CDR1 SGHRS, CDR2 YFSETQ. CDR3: CASSLKRQADVPETQYF. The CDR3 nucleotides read TGCGCCAGCAGCTTGAAGCGACAGGCAGACGTTCCCGAGACCCAGTACTTC.

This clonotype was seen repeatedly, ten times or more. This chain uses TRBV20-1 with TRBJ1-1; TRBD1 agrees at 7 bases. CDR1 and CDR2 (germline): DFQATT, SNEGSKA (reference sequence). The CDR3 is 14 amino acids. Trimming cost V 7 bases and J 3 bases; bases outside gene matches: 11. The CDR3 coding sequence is TGCAGTGGTCTCCCGACAGGGCGACACACTGAAGCTTTCTTT. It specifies CSGLPTGRHTEAFF.

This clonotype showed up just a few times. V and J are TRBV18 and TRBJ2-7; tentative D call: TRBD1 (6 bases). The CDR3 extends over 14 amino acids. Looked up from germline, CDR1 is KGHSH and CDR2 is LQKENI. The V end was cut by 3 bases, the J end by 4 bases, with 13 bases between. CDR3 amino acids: CASSPQGMGYEQYF. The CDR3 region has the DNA TGTGCCAGCTCACCCCAGGGGATGGGGTACGAGCAGTACTTC.

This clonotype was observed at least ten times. The DNA of the CDR3 is TGTGCCAGCAGTTTGCAAACAGGGGCAGATACGCAGTATTTT. Amino acid sequence: CASSLQTGADTQYF. This rearrangement joins TRBV28 to TRBJ2-3, with 7 bases aligning to TRBD1. V shed 3 bases, J shed 4 bases, and the junction held 4 bases outside the gene matches. Germline V gene data show CDR1 as MDHEN and CDR2 as SYDVKM. The length of the CDR3 is 14 residues.

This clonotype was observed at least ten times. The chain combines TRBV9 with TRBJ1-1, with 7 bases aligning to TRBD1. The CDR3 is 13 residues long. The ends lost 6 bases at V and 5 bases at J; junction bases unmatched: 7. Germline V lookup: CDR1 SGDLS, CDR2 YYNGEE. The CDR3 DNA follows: TGTGCCAGCATGAGACAGGGTGGGACTGAAGCTTTCTTT. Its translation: CASMRQGGTEAFF.

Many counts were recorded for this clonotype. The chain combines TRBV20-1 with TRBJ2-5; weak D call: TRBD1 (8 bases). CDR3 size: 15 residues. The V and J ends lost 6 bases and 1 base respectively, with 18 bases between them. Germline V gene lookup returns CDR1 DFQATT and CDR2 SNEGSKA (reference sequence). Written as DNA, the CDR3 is TGCAGTGCCCGGACAGGGAGGGTTCTCCAAGAGACCCAGTACTTC. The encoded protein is CSARTGRVLQETQYF.

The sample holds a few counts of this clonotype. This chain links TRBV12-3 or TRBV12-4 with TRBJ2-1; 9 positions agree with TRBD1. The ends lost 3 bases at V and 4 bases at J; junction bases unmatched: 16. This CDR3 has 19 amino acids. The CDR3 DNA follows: TGTGCCAGCAGTTTGGGACAGGGACCAACGGGACTAAAGTACAATGAGCAGTTCTTC. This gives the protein CASSLGQGPTGLKYNEQFF.

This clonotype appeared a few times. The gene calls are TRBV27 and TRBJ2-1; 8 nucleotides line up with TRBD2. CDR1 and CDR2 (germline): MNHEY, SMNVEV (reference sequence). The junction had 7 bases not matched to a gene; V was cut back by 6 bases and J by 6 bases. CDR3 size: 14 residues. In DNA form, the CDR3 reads TGTGCCAGCAGACCCGGGGGGGTTCGCAATGAGCAGTTCTTC. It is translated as CASRPGGVRNEQFF.

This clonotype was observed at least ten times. In nucleotides, the CDR3 is TGCGCCAGCAGCGCCGTGGGGGGCGCAACCGGGGAGCTGTTTTTT. This sequence encodes CASSAVGGATGELFF. The chain carries TRBV5-1 and TRBJ2-2, with D perhaps given as TRBD1 or TRBD2 (6 bases each). Germline V CDR1 and CDR2: SGHRS, YFSETQ. V lost 4 bases and J 5 bases, leaving 15 bases between the germline ends. The CDR3 sequence is 15 residues long.

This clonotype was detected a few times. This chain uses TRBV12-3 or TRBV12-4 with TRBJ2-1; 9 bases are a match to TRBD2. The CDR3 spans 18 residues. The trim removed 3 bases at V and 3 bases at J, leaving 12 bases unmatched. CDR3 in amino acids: CASSFSRGAGGLYNEQFF. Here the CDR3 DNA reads TGTGCCAGCAGTTTTAGTCGCGGGGCGGGGGGGCTCTACAATGAGCAGTTCTTC.

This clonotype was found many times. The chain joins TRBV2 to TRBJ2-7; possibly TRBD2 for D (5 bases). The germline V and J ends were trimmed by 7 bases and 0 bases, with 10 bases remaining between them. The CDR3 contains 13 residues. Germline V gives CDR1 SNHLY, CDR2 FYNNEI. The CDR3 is CASTGEVSYEQYF. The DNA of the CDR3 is TGTGCCAGCACCGGGGAAGTCTCCTACGAGCAGTACTTC.

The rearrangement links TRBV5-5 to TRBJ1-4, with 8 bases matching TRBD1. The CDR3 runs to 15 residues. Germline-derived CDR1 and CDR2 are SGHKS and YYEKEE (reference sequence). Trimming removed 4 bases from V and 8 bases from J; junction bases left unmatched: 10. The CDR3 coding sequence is TGTGCCAGCAGCCCAGAGACAGGGGAGGAAGAAAAACTGTTTTTT. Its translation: CASSPETGEEEKLFF.

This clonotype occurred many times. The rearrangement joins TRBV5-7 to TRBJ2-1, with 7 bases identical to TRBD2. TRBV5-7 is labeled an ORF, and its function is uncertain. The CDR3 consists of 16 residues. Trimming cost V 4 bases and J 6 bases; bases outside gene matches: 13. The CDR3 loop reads CASSPGGALVGNEQFF. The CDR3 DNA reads TGTGCCAGCAGCCCGGGGGGTGCTCTAGTTGGCAATGAGCAGTTCTTC.

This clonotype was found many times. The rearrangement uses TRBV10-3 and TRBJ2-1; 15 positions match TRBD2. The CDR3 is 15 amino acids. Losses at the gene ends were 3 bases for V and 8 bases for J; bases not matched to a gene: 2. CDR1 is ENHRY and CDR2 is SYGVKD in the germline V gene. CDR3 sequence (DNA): TGTGCCATCAGTGAAAGGACTAGCGGGAGGGATGAGCAGTTCTTC. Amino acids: CAISERTSGRDEQFF.